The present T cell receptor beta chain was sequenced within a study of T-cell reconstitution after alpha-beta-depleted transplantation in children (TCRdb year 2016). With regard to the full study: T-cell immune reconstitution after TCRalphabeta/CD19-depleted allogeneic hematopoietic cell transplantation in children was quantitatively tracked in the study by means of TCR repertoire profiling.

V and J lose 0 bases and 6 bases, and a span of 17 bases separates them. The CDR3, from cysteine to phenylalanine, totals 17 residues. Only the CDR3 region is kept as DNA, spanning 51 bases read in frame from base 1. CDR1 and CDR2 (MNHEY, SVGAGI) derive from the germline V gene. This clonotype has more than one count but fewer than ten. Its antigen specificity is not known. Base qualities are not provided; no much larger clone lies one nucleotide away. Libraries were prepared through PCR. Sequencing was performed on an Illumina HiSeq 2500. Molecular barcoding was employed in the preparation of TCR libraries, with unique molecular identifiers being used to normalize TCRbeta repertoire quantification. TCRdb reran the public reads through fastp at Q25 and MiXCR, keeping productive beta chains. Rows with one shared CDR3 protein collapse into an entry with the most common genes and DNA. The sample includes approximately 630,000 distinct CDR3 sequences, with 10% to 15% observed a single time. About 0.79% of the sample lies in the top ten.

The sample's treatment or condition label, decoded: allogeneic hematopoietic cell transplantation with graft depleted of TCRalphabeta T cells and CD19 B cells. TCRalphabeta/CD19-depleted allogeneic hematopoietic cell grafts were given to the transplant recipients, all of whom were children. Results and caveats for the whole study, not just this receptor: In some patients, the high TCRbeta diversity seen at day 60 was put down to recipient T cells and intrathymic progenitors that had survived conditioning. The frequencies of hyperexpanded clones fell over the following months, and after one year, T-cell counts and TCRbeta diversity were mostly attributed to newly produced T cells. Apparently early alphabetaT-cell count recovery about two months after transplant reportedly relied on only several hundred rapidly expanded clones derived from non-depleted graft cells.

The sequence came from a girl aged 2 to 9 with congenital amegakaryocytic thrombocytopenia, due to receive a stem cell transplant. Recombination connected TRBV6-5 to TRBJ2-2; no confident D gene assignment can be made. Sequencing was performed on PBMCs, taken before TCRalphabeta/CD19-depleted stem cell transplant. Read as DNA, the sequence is TGTGCCAGCAGTTACTCGAGGCAAATGCAGGTGGCCGGGGAGCTGTTTTTT. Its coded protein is CASSYSRQMQVAGELFF.